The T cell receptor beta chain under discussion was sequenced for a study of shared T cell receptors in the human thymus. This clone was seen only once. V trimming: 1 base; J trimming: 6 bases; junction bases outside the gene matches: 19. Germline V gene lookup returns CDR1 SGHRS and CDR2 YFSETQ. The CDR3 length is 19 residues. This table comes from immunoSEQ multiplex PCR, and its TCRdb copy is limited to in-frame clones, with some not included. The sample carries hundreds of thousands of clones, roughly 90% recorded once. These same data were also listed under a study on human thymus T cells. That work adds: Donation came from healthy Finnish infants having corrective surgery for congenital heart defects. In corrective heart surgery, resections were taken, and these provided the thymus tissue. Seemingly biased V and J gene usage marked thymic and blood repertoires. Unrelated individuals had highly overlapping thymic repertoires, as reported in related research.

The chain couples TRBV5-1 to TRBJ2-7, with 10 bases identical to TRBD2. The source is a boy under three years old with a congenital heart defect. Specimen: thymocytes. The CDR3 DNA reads TGCGCCAGCAGCTTGAGCACGGGACTAGCGACTTTAAGCCCCTCCGAGCAGTACTTC. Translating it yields CASSLSTGLATLSPSEQYF.